A selection of T cell receptor delta chains follows, all from one sample in a study of gamma-delta chains in newborns, infants, children. TCRdb reprocessed the reads through CATT. The top ten hold approximately 20% of the sample, which has fewer than 15,000 delta-chain clones, 7.3% seen once. The sequenced sample consisted of blood. These receptors were taken from a child who was a newborn, infant or young child, either healthy, febrile or measles-vaccinated (not recorded which). Both conserved end residues are part of each CDR3. Each record gives: D gene, clone size, V gene, J gene, CDR3 protein, CDR3 DNA. D genes are given only for firm matches. Size is omitted from some rows. Given values are once, few, many or a class for expanded clones.

TRDD3	-	TRDV2	TRDJ3	CACDTLGVQSSWDTRQMFF	TGTGCCTGTGACACCCTGGGGGTTCAGAGCTCCTGGGACACCCGACAGATGTTTTTC
TRDD3	-	TRDV2	TRDJ3	CACDTAVAGGTGGPIWDTRQMFF	TGTGCCTGTGACACCGCGGTAGCTGGGGGCACAGGGGGCCCGATCTGGGACACCCGACAGATGTTTTTC
-	-	TRDV2	TRDJ2	CACDRLGASTAQLFF	TGTGCCTGTGACCGACTAGGGGCCTCGACAGCACAACTCTTCTTT
TRDD3	-	TRDV2	TRDJ3	CACDTVLGGTHSWDTRQMFF	TGTGCCTGTGACACCGTACTGGGGGGTACCCACTCCTGGGACACCCGACAGATGTTTTTC
TRDD3	few	TRDV2	TRDJ3	CACDVLGDSSSWDTRQMFF	TGTGCCTGTGACGTACTGGGGGATAGCAGCTCCTGGGACACCCGACAGATGTTTTTC
TRDD3	few	TRDV2	TRDJ3	CACDTVLGSPSWDTRQMFF	TGTGCCTGTGACACCGTACTGGGGTCACCCTCCTGGGACACCCGACAGATGTTTTTC
TRDD3	few	TRDV2	TRDJ3	CACDTLRTGGYTSSWDTRQMFF	TGTGCCTGTGACACCCTACGCACTGGGGGATACACCAGCTCCTGGGACACCCGACAGATGTTTTTC
-	few	TRDV2	TRDJ3	CACDTPGRMFSSWDTRQMFF	TGTGCCTGTGACACCCCCGGGAGAATGTTCAGCTCCTGGGACACCCGACAGATGTTTTTC
-	few	TRDV2	TRDJ3	CACDTVWGSSSWDTRQMFF	TGTGCCTGTGACACCGTCTGGGGATCGAGCTCCTGGGACACCCGACAGATGTTTTTC
TRDD3	many	TRDV2	TRDJ3	CACDTGGWGSSWDTRQMFF	TGTGCCTGTGACACCGGAGGATGGGGGAGCTCCTGGGACACCCGACAGATGTTTTTC
TRDD3	few	TRDV2	TRDJ3	CACDTWGDTLWDTRQMFF	TGTGCCTGTGACACATGGGGGGATACTCTCTGGGACACCCGACAGATGTTTTTC
TRDD3	few	TRDV2	TRDJ3	CACDPVLGDTHSWDTRQMFF	TGTGCCTGTGACCCCGTACTGGGGGATACGCATTCCTGGGACACCCGACAGATGTTTTTC
-	many	TRDV2	TRDJ2	CACDTWDTAQLFF	TGTGCCTGTGACACCTGGGATACAGCACAACTCTTCTTT
TRDD3	many	TRDV2	TRDJ3	CACDEAGGYSWDTRQMFF	TGTGCCTGTGACGAGGCTGGGGGATACTCCTGGGACACCCGACAGATGTTTTTC
TRDD3	-	TRDV2	TRDJ3	CACDALLGDTLESSWDTRQMFF	TGTGCCTGTGACGCGTTACTGGGGGATACATTAGAAAGCTCCTGGGACACCCGACAGATGTTTTTC
TRDD3	few	TRDV2	TRDJ3	CACDSWYWGIREASWDTRQMFF	TGTGCCTGTGACTCCTGGTACTGGGGGATACGGGAGGCATCCTGGGACACCCGACAGATGTTTTTC
TRDD3	-	TRDV1	TRDJ1	CALGAFLEMGDTVRYTDKLIF	TGTGCTCTTGGGGCCTTCCTGGAAATGGGGGATACGGTGAGGTACACCGATAAACTCATCTTT
TRDD3	-	TRDV2	TRDJ3	CACDTWGMTDPSSWDTRQMFF	TGTGCCTGTGACACCTGGGGGATGACAGACCCCAGCTCCTGGGACACCCGACAGATGTTTTTC
TRDD3	-	TRDV2	TRDJ3	CACDVLGPDPWGTRQMFF	TGTGCCTGTGACGTACTGGGGCCCGACCCCTGGGGCACCCGACAGATGTTTTTC
TRDD3	few	TRDV2	TRDJ3	CACDFILGDTWWDTRQMFF	TGTGCCTGTGACTTCATACTGGGGGATACGTGGTGGGACACCCGACAGATGTTTTTC
-	-	TRDV3	TRDJ1	CAFSYVGSNDKLIF	TGTGCCTTTAGCTATGTGGGATCCAACGATAAACTCATCTTT
TRDD3	medium-sized	TRDV2	TRDJ3	CACDTGGYFSWDTRQMFF	TGTGCCTGTGACACTGGGGGATATTTTTCCTGGGACACCCGACAGATGTTTTTC
TRDD3	many	TRDV2	TRDJ2	CACDVLGATLTAQLFF	TGTGCCTGTGACGTACTGGGGGCTACTTTGACAGCCCAACTCTTCTTT